This TCR beta chain was identified in a study of OX40 agonist ivuxolimab in advanced cancers. For this clone: Its antigen is not known.

Study-level results: Relatively little clonal expansion, among the lowest observed, appeared in partial responders at 0.1-3.0 mg/kg.

The CDR3 sequence is 12 residues long. Germline loops: CDR1 SGHTA, CDR2 FQGNSA. Trimming removed 5 bases at V and 8 bases at J, with 12 bases between. Sequencing used immunoSEQ multiplex PCR; TCRdb keeps in-frame clones, though not all of them. This sample has 45,000 to 60,000 clones, with approximately 92% found just once. The J gene is TRBJ1-2, the V gene TRBV7-2; D gene ambiguous. This clonotype originated in an adult with an advanced solid tumor such as melanoma, head and neck, liver or kidney cancer. Sequenced here: CD4+ or CD8+ T cells sorted from blood, sampled in a trial of the OX40 agonist ivuxolimab. The CDR3 here is CASSPGWGGYTF. The CDR3 DNA reads TGTGCCAGCAGCCCGGGGTGGGGAGGCTACACCTTC.